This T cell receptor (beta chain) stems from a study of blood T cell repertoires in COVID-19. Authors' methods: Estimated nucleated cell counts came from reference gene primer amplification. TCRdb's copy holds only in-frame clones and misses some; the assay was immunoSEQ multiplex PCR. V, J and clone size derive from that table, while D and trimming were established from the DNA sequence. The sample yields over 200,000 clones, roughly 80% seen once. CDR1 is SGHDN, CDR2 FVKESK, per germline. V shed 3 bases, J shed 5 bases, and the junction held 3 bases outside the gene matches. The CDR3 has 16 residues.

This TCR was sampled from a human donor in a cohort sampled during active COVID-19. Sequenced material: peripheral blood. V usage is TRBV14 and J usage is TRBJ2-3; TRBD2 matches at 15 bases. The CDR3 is CASSHPGLAGGDTQYF. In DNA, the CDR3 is TGTGCCAGCAGCCACCCGGGACTAGCGGGAGGAGATACGCAGTATTTT.